The 14 T cell receptor beta chains listed next were all sequenced from one sample in a study of T cell repertoires in cytomegalovirus infection. TCRdb used MiXCR to reprocess the reads, holding one entry per CDR3 protein. This sample yields 600,000 to 700,000 distinct CDR3 sequences, of which around 30% are seen a single time; roughly 20% belongs to the top ten. Which antigens these TCRs recognize remains unknown. Sequences were derived from cultured PBMCs, sampled from culture after CMV antigen stimulation. These receptors were obtained from a human donor in good health (CMV status not recorded). Some clones in this sample may be carry-over from other donors' samples.

The chain links TRBV5-4 to TRBJ2-3; D not resolved. This CDR3 is built from 15 residues. Germline values: CDR1 SGHNT, CDR2 YYREEE (reference sequence). Trimming removed 0 bases at V and 4 bases at J, with 12 bases between. CDR3 DNA: TGTGCCAGCAGCTTGGTCCAGGCTCGTGCAGATACGCAGTATTTT. It encodes CASSLVQARADTQYF.

CDR3 coding DNA: TGTGCCAGCAGCCCCGCTGGGGGGCGGCACACTGAAGCTTTCTTT. Encoded protein: CASSPAGGRHTEAFF. This sequence joins TRBV28 and TRBJ1-1; D may be TRBD1 (6 bases). The V gene's germline CDR1 is MDHEN and CDR2 SYDVKM. Trimming took off 6 bases at V and 3 bases at J, with 17 bases between the two ends. CDR3 length equals 15 residues.

This clonotype showed up many times. V and J are TRBV7-8 and TRBJ2-7; D may be TRBD2 (5 bases). The CDR3 totals 14 residues. With 6 bases removed from V and 2 bases from J, the gap between germline ends came to 14 bases. CDR1 is SGHVS and CDR2 is FQNEAQ in the germline V gene. CDR3 sequence reads: CASRLSSGPYEQYF. For the CDR3, the DNA is TGTGCCAGCAGATTATCCAGCGGCCCCTACGAGCAGTACTTC. The whole variable domain, filled in from reference TRBV7-8 and TRBJ2-7, reads GAGVSQSPRYKVAKRGQDVALRCDPISGHVSLFWYQQALGQGPEFLTYFQNEAQLDKSGLPSDRFFAERPEGSVSTLKIQRTQQEDSAVYLCASRLSSGPYEQYFGPGTRLTVT.

J is TRBJ2-1 and V is TRBV7-8; unclear D gene. CDR1 SGHVS and CDR2 FQNEAQ come from the germline V gene. The CDR3 length is 15 residues. The V and J ends lost 1 base and 5 bases respectively, with 12 bases between them. CDR3 DNA sequence: TGTGCCAGCAGCTTAGTGGGCCCTCGGCACAATGAGCAGTTCTTC. Protein sequence: CASSLVGPRHNEQFF.

V is TRBV5-5 and J is TRBJ2-2; no clear D. V was pared by 4 bases and J by 3 bases, with 13 bases between. The germline V gene has CDR1 SGHKS and CDR2 YYEKEE (reference sequence). The CDR3 has 15 amino acids. CDR3 in DNA: TGTGCCAGCAGCCTAAGACCCTGGGACACCGGGGAGCTGTTTTTT. Translating it yields CASSLRPWDTGELFF.

The chain has TRBV7-2 and TRBJ2-5, with 8 bases aligning to TRBD1. The V gene's germline CDR1 is SGHTA and CDR2 FQGNSA. Trimming removed 4 bases from V and 5 bases from J; junction bases left unmatched: 9. This CDR3 comprises 15 residues. The CDR3 spells CASSSSGGAGETQYF. The DNA for the CDR3 is TGTGCCAGCAGCTCCTCAGGGGGCGCGGGGGAGACCCAGTACTTC.

This clonotype was recorded a few times. The chain recombines TRBV18 with TRBJ2-1, with 10 bases that match TRBD1. The V gene end was trimmed by 3 bases and the J gene end by 8 bases; junction bases not matched to a gene: 7. Germline CDR1 and CDR2: KGHSH and LQKENI. The CDR3 runs 15 residues. CDR3 nucleotide sequence: TGTGCCAGCTCACCCGGACAGGGGGGTAGCGATGAGCAGTTCTTC. This translates into CASSPGQGGSDEQFF.

In its sample, this clonotype was seen a few times. The V call is TRBV19, the J call TRBJ1-5; 7 bases map to TRBD1. CDR3 length equals 14 residues. CDR1 and CDR2 from the germline V gene are LNHDA and SQIVND (reference sequence). The V gene end was trimmed by 4 bases and the J gene end by 11 bases; junction bases not matched to a gene: 11. CDR3 nucleotides: TGTGCCAGTAGTACCACACAGGGACAGAGGGCCCAGCATTTT. It translates to CASSTTQGQRAQHF.

This clonotype was seen more than once but under ten times. The chain links TRBV20-1 to TRBJ2-1; D is unclear. CDR1 is DFQATT and CDR2 is SNEGSKA in the germline V gene (reference sequence). The germline V and J ends were trimmed by 3 bases and 6 bases, with 9 bases remaining between them. This CDR3 contains 12 residues. CDR3 DNA sequence: TGCAGTGCTAGCTGGACCTCCAATGAGCAGTTCTTC. Translating it yields CSASWTSNEQFF.

The V call is TRBV7-8, the J call TRBJ2-7; D unclear. V gave up 5 bases and J gave up 3 bases, with 8 bases separating them. Germline-derived CDR1 and CDR2 are SGHVS and FQNEAQ. The CDR3 is made up of 12 amino acids. Here the CDR3 reads CASSNRHYEQYF. The CDR3 nucleotides are TGTGCCAGCAGCAATAGACACTACGAGCAGTACTTC.

This clonotype was recorded a few times. The chain uses TRBV2 and TRBJ1-4; 9 bases agree with TRBD1. This CDR3 has 15 amino acids. The ends lost 5 bases at V and 8 bases at J; junction bases unmatched: 9. Per germline, CDR1 SNHLY and CDR2 FYNNEI. The CDR3 sequence is CASSRGQGRFEKLFF. The CDR3 nucleotides read TGTGCCAGCAGTCGGGGACAGGGAAGATTCGAAAAACTGTTTTTT. The variable domain in full, with the rest retrieved from reference TRBV2 and TRBJ1-4, is EPEVTQTPSHQVTQMGQEVILRCVPISNHLYFYWYRQILGQKVEFLVSFYNNEISEKSEIFDDQFSVERPDGSNFTLKIRSTKLEDSAMYFCASSRGQGRFEKLFFGSGTQLSVL.

The chain employs TRBV6-2 or TRBV6-3 and TRBJ2-1; D is perhaps TRBD1 (6 bases). Germline V gene lookup returns CDR1 MNHEY and CDR2 SVGEGT. V lost 2 bases, J lost 0 bases, and 8 bases lay in between. The CDR3 consists of 15 residues. The CDR3 bases are TGTGCCAGCAGTTACGGACAGCCCTCCTACAATGAGCAGTTCTTC. The encoded protein is CASSYGQPSYNEQFF.

The CDR3 DNA reads TGCAGTGCTTTCAGACTAGCGGAATATATACCCGGAGGGTATGAGCAGTTCTTC. Translated, it gives CSAFRLAEYIPGGYEQFF. The chain has TRBV20-1 and TRBJ2-1; 9 nucleotides match TRBD2. Trimming removed 5 bases from V and 8 bases from J; junction bases left unmatched: 22. The V gene's germline CDR1 is DFQATT and CDR2 SNEGSKA (reference sequence). This CDR3 region has 18 residues.

The chain joins TRBV28 to TRBJ2-1, with 7 bases fitting TRBD2. With 3 bases clipped from V and 6 bases from J, the junction kept 8 bases outside the gene matches. The CDR3 extends over 15 amino acids. Germline assignment: CDR1 MDHEN and CDR2 SYDVKM. The CDR3 region is CASSFTGGMGNEQFF. CDR3 in DNA: TGTGCCAGCAGTTTCACGGGGGGTATGGGCAATGAGCAGTTCTTC. Supplemented by reference TRBV28 and TRBJ2-1, the full variable domain reads DVKVTQSSRYLVKRTGEKVFLECVQDMDHENMFWYRQDPGLGLRLIYFSYDVKMKEKGDIPEGYSVSREKKERFSLILESASTNQTSMYLCASSFTGGMGNEQFFGPGTRLTVL.